A single sample is the source of the 29 T cell receptor beta chains below, sequenced in a study of cytomegalovirus exposure and HLA in healthy donors. PCR amplification relied on 60 Vbeta primers (plus 13 Jbeta primers). Here immunoSEQ multiplex PCR was the method, and the copy in TCRdb shows in-frame clones only, minus some. The sample yields some 180,000 clones, approximately 81% seen once. What was sequenced was PBMCs. These receptors were obtained from a young man in good health and CMV-seropositive.

The V call is TRBV7-2, the J call TRBJ2-3; D not certain. This CDR3 spans 14 amino acids. Germline V lookup: CDR1 SGHTA, CDR2 FQGNSA. The V gene lost 5 bases and the J gene lost 0 bases, with 9 bases spanning the gap. CDR3 amino acids: CASSAPQSTDTQYF. As DNA, the CDR3 is TGTGCCAGCAGCGCCCCTCAGAGCACAGATACGCAGTATTTT.

The rearrangement links TRBV7-9 to TRBJ2-6; TRBD1 matches at 9 bases. The CDR3 loop spans 17 amino acids. The germline V gene encodes CDR1 SEHNR and CDR2 FQNEAQ (reference sequence). V shed 5 bases and J 0 bases; nucleotides not matched to a gene: 5. The CDR3 bases are TGTGCCAGCAGCCCGGGACAGGGCCGCTCTGGGGCCAACGTCCTGACTTTC. This gives the protein CASSPGQGRSGANVLTF.

Regarding this clone: Lacking the conserved final phenylalanine or tryptophan, this CDR3 likely reflects a read error. No DNA is shown, since the ends of the CDR3 on it are uncertain; the CDR3 is the one TCRdb lists. The chain combines TRBV28 with TRBJ1-1; the table's D gene call, TRBD1, was not cross checked with the DNA. CDR1 is MDHEN, CDR2 SYDVKM, per germline. Counting both end residues, the CDR3 totals 11 amino acids. CDR3: CASSYRGLSFS.

The chain uses TRBV19 and TRBJ1-1; 9 bases match TRBD1. The CDR3 has 16 amino acids. Trimming took 3 bases from V and 13 from J; bases not matched to a gene: 18. Per the germline V gene, CDR1 is LNHDA and CDR2 is SQIVND (reference sequence). Here the CDR3 DNA reads TGTGCCAGTAGTATCTATTCAAATACCGGGACAGGGCGAGGTTTCTTT. This translates into CASSIYSNTGTGRGFF.

The chain carries TRBV5-1 and TRBJ1-4; 7 bases agree with TRBD1. V lost 0 bases to trimming and J lost 12 bases; unmatched junction nucleotides: 14. CDR1 is SGHRS and CDR2 is YFSETQ in the germline V gene. The CDR3 sequence is 16 residues long. CDR3 loop: CASSLGPDRVSSELFF. The CDR3 DNA sequence: TGCGCCAGCAGCTTGGGCCCCGACAGGGTATCTTCGGAACTGTTTTTT.

This clone was recorded only once. The chain links TRBV18 to TRBJ2-7; 9 nucleotides align to TRBD1. The CDR3 covers 16 residues. J lost 3 bases, V lost 0 bases, and 6 bases had no gene match. The germline CDR1 and CDR2 sequences are KGHSH and LQKENI. The CDR3 loop is CASSPPSVGQGYEQYF. CDR3 bases: TGTGCCAGCTCACCACCTTCAGTGGGACAGGGCTACGAGCAGTACTTC. Together with reference TRBV18 and TRBJ2-7, the CDR3 gives the full variable domain: NAGVMQNPRHLVRRRGQEARLRCSPMKGHSHVYWYRQLPEEGLKFMVYLQKENIIDESGMPKERFSAEFPKEGPSILRIQQVVRGDSAAYFCASSPPSVGQGYEQYFGPGTRLTVT.

J is TRBJ2-5 and V is TRBV4-1; D unclear. Trimming removed 0 bases from V and 2 bases from J, with 13 bases in between. Germline V CDR1 and CDR2: MGHRA, YSYEKL. The CDR3 length is 16 residues. The CDR3 protein is CASSQEEVFRQETQYF. DNA of the CDR3: TGCGCCAGCAGCCAAGAAGAGGTATTTCGTCAAGAGACCCAGTACTTC.

This clone has more than one count but fewer than ten. J is TRBJ1-3 and V is TRBV5-6; 8 bases fit TRBD1. V gave up 2 bases and J gave up 8 bases; unmatched junction bases: 9. The CDR3 has 15 residues. Per germline, CDR1 SGHDT and CDR2 YYEEEE. The CDR3 reads CASSFRTGRGYTIYF. As DNA, the CDR3 is TGTGCCAGCAGCTTCCGGACAGGGAGGGGATACACCATATATTTT.

The chain carries TRBV4-3 and TRBJ1-2, with 8 bases aligning to TRBD1. This CDR3 region has 17 residues. Germline trimming cut 0 bases from V and 5 bases from J; bases unmatched to any gene: 11. Per germline, CDR1 LGHNA and CDR2 YSLEER. CDR3 DNA: TGCGCCAGCAGCCAAGATCCACCACCTACAGGGGGGTATGGCTACACCTTC. Protein sequence: CASSQDPPPTGGYGYTF.

The CDR3 DNA is TGTGCCACCAGCAGAGATACTAGCGCCGATACGCAGTATTTT. It yields the protein CATSRDTSADTQYF. V usage is TRBV15 and J usage is TRBJ2-3; 7 positions match TRBD2. Germline V lookup: CDR1 LNHNV, CDR2 YYDKDF (reference sequence). Trimming removed 0 bases from V and 6 bases from J; junction bases left unmatched: 3. This CDR3 comprises 14 residues. Based on the CDR3 plus reference TRBV15 and TRBJ2-3, the full variable domain is DAMVIQNPRYQVTQFGKPVTLSCSQTLNHNVMYWYQQKSSQAPKLLFHYYDKDFNNEADTPDNFQSRRPNTSFCFLDIRSPGLGDTAMYLCATSRDTSADTQYFGPGTRLTVL.

This sequence joins TRBV18 and TRBJ2-1; 14 nucleotides align to TRBD2. The CDR3 extends over 20 amino acids. Germline CDR1 KGHSH, CDR2 LQKENI. Germline trimming cut 1 base from V and 0 bases from J; bases unmatched to any gene: 8. This CDR3 reads CASSPQGLAGGGNSYNEQFF. The CDR3 region has the DNA TGTGCCAGCTCACCACAAGGACTAGCGGGAGGAGGGAACTCCTACAATGAGCAGTTCTTC.

This clone was counted only a few times. This rearrangement joins TRBV5-4 to TRBJ1-1; maybe TRBD1 (5 bases). The CDR3 sequence is 13 residues long. The V gene's germline CDR1 is SGHNT and CDR2 YYREEE (reference sequence). Trimming pared 4 bases from V and 9 bases from J, leaving 16 bases between. The CDR3 sequence: CASSVGGEPQAFF. CDR3 DNA: TGTGCCAGCAGCGTGGGGGGGGAGCCCCAAGCTTTCTTT.

The chain is built from TRBV2 and TRBJ2-7, with a weak D call TRBD2 (7 bases). The CDR3 length is 13 residues. The V end lost 4 bases, the J end lost 6 bases, and 13 bases lay between the germline ends. Germline lookup yields CDR1 SNHLY and CDR2 FYNNEI. Here the CDR3 DNA reads TGTGCCAGCAGTGCCAACGGGGGGCGCGAGCAGTACGTC. Translated, it gives CASSANGGREQYV.

This sequence joins TRBV7-2 and TRBJ2-3; D is undetermined. The CDR3 is 15 residues long. V was cut by 3 bases and J by 1 base, with 11 bases left in between. CDR1 and CDR2 from the germline V gene are SGHTA and FQGNSA. Written as DNA, the CDR3 is TGTGCCAGCAGCTTGCAAATCAGCGGCACAGATACGCAGTATTTT. It yields the protein CASSLQISGTDTQYF.

The chain uses TRBV6-1 and TRBJ2-2, with unresolved D. The CDR3 covers 14 residues. Germline values: CDR1 MNHNS, CDR2 SASEGT. V lost 0 bases and J 6 bases, leaving 8 bases between the germline ends. CDR3 nucleotide sequence: TGTGCCAGCAGTGAAGCGGTAGTCCCCGGGGAGCTGTTTTTT. It is translated as CASSEAVVPGELFF.

This rearrangement joins TRBV7-8 to TRBJ2-5, with a possible D match to TRBD2 (6 bases). Germline CDR1 is SGHVS and CDR2 is FQNEAQ. The CDR3 totals 15 residues. Trimming pared 3 bases from V and 0 bases from J, leaving 11 bases between. As DNA, the CDR3 is TGTGCCAGCAGCTTTGCGGGAAGGTACCAAGAGACCCAGTACTTC. Translation: CASSFAGRYQETQYF.

The V and J genes are TRBV2 and TRBJ2-5; TRBD1 aligns across 9 bases. V was clipped by 6 bases and J by 5 bases; unmatched bases: 10. The CDR3 is 15 amino acids. Germline values: CDR1 SNHLY, CDR2 FYNNEI. This chain's CDR3 is CASRNRQGERETQYF. The CDR3 DNA reads TGTGCCAGCAGAAACCGACAGGGGGAGAGGGAGACCCAGTACTTC.

V usage is TRBV5-6 and J usage is TRBJ2-7, with 7 bases identical to TRBD2. The CDR3 covers 15 residues. CDR1 SGHDT and CDR2 YYEEEE come from the germline V gene. The junction had 6 bases not matched to a gene; V was cut back by 2 bases and J by 1 base. This chain's CDR3 is CASSFWGRESYEQYF. The CDR3 DNA is TGTGCCAGCAGCTTCTGGGGGAGGGAGTCCTACGAGCAGTACTTC. Using reference TRBV5-6 and TRBJ2-7 for the parts outside the CDR3, the full variable domain is DAGVTQSPTHLIKTRGQQVTLRCSPKSGHDTVSWYQQALGQGPQFIFQYYEEEERQRGNFPDRFSGHQFPNYSSELNVNALLLGDSALYLCASSFWGRESYEQYFGPGTRLTVT.

The chain uses TRBV6-1 and TRBJ1-2; the match to TRBD1 covers 10 bases. From germline, CDR1 is MNHNS and CDR2 SASEGT. The CDR3 is made up of 18 amino acids. Trimming cost V 2 bases and J 2 bases; bases outside gene matches: 11. This CDR3 reads CASSEKLGQGILNYGYTF. For the CDR3, the DNA is TGTGCCAGCAGTGAAAAGCTGGGACAGGGGATTTTGAACTATGGCTACACCTTC.

This clone was seen more than once but under ten times. This rearrangement joins TRBV27 to TRBJ2-2, with D tentatively TRBD2 (5 bases). Trimming took 3 bases from V and 4 from J, leaving 15 bases between them. The CDR3 contains 16 residues. CDR1 is MNHEY and CDR2 is SMNVEV in the germline V gene (reference sequence). For the CDR3, the DNA is TGTGCCAGCAGTTTGAGTGGGAGCTCCAGCACCGGGGAGCTGTTTTTT. It codes for CASSLSGSSSTGELFF.

This clone was counted a few times. V usage is TRBV21-1 and J usage is TRBJ2-7; TRBD1 reflects the table's D call only, with no check against the DNA. TRBV21-1 is a listed pseudogene. The CDR3 covers 13 residues. The CDR3 protein is CASSKAGGDEQYV. The CDR3 nucleotides read TGTGCCAGCAGCAAGGCAGGGGGCGACGAGCAGTACGTC.

The rearrangement uses TRBV6-1 and TRBJ2-7, with 9 bases aligning to TRBD1. This CDR3 comprises 13 residues. The V gene's germline CDR1 is MNHNS and CDR2 SASEGT. The ends lost 6 bases at V and 6 bases at J; junction bases unmatched: 6. Here the CDR3 reads CASRLTGGGEQYF. The CDR3 DNA reads TGTGCCAGCAGGCTTACAGGGGGCGGCGAGCAGTACTTC.

This clone has a handful of counts. The V call is TRBV4-1, the J call TRBJ2-2, with D unclear. The length of the CDR3 is 14 residues. The V gene's germline CDR1 is MGHRA and CDR2 YSYEKL. V was clipped by 2 bases and J by 5 bases, with 9 bases between them. The CDR3 loop reads CASSQPLLTGELFF. CDR3 DNA: TGCGCCAGCAGCCAACCTCTACTGACCGGGGAGCTGTTTTTT.

The rearrangement uses TRBV29-1 and TRBJ2-7; 8 bases fit TRBD2. This CDR3 region has 17 residues. Germline V CDR1 and CDR2: SQVTM, ANQGSEA. V dropped 5 bases and J dropped 6; count of bases not matched to a gene: 21. The CDR3: CSVYLGGRNRMSPEQYF. The CDR3 DNA reads TGCAGCGTTTACTTGGGCGGGAGGAACCGGATGAGCCCCGAGCAGTACTTC.

The V call is TRBV19, the J call TRBJ2-2; 8 bases match TRBD2. With 3 bases clipped from V and 6 bases from J, the junction kept 9 bases outside the gene matches. CDR3 length equals 16 residues. Germline CDR1 reads LNHDA; CDR2 reads SQIVND (reference sequence). The CDR3: CASSIHGTRGPGELFF. The CDR3 bases are TGTGCCAGTAGTATCCACGGGACTAGGGGTCCCGGGGAGCTGTTTTTT.

The chain recombines TRBV1 with TRBJ1-2. TRBV1 is marked as a pseudogene. This CDR3 has 20 residues. The CDR3 spells CTSSQDRGEEVMGANYGYTF. For the CDR3, the DNA is TGCACCAGCAGCCAAGATCGGGGGGAAGAAGTTATGGGCGCTAACTATGGCTACACCTTC.

The J gene is TRBJ1-1, the V gene TRBV6-1, with D unresolved. V was cut by 4 bases and J by 2 bases, with 8 bases left in between. This CDR3 region has 13 residues. The germline gives CDR1 MNHNS, CDR2 SASEGT. DNA of the CDR3: TGTGCCAGCAGTGGAGAACTTAACACTGAAGCTTTCTTT. Translating gives CASSGELNTEAFF.

This clone was seen a handful of times. The CDR3 DNA is TGCGCCAGCAGCCAAGATCGGAGGAGGCTTGCTGGGGCCAACGTCCTGACTTTC. As protein: CASSQDRRRLAGANVLTF. The chain uses TRBV4-3 and TRBJ2-6, with D maybe TRBD2 (5 bases). This CDR3 region has 18 residues. Germline loops: CDR1 LGHNA, CDR2 YSLEER. Trimming removed 0 bases from V and 2 bases from J, with 14 bases in between.

The chain's CDR3 is CASSTGAGNTIYF. CDR3 DNA sequence: TGTGCCAGCAGCACAGGGGCTGGAAACACCATATATTTT. V gene TRBV9 combines with J gene TRBJ1-3; TRBD1 aligns across 7 bases. The CDR3 is 13 residues long. V shed 4 bases and J 2 bases; nucleotides not matched to a gene: 0. CDR1 is SGDLS, CDR2 YYNGEE, per germline.